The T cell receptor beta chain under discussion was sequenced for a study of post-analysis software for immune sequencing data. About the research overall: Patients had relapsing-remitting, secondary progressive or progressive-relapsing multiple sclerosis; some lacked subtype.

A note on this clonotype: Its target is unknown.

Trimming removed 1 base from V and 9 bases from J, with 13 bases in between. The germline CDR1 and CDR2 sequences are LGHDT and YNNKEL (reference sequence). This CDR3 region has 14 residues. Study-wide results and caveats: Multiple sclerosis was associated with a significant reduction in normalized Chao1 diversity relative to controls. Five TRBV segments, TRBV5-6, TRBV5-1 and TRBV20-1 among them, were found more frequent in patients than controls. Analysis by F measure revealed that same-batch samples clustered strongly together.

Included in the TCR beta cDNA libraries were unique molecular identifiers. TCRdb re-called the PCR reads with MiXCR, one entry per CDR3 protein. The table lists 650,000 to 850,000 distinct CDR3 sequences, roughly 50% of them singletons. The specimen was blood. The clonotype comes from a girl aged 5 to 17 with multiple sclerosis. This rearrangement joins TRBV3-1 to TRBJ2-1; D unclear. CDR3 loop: CASSQGARSGEQFF. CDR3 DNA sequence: TGTGCCAGCAGCCAAGGGGCCCGATCCGGTGAGCAGTTCTTC.